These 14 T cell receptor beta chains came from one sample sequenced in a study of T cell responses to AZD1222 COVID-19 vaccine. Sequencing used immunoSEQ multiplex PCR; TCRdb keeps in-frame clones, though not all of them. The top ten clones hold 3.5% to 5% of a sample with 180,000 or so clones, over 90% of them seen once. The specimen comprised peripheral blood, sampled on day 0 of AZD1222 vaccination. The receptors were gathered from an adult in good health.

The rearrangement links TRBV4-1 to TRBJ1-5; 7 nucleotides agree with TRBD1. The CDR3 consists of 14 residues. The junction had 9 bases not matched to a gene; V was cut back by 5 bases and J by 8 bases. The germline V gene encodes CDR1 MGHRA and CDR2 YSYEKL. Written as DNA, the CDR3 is TGCGCCAGCAGCGAATACAGGGGTGGAGAGCCCCAGCATTTT. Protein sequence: CASSEYRGGEPQHF.

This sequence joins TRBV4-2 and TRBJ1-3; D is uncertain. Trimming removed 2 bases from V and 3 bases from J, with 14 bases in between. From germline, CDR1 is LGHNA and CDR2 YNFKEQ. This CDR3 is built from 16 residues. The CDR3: CASSQPGGAGGNTIYF. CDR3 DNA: TGTGCCAGCAGCCAACCCGGAGGAGCGGGTGGAAACACCATATATTTT.

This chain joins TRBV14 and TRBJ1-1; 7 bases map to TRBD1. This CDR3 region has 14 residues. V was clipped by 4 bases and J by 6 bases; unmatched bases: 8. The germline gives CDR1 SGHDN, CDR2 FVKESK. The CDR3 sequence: CASSPRGYSAEAFF. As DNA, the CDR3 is TGTGCCAGCAGCCCCAGGGGGTATAGCGCTGAAGCTTTCTTT.

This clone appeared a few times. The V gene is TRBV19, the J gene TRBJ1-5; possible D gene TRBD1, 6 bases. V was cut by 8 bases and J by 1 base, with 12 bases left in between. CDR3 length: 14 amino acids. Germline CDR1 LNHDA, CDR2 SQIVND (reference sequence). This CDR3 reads CASSGQMSNQPQHF. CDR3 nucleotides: TGTGCCAGTTCAGGACAGATGAGCAATCAGCCCCAGCATTTT.

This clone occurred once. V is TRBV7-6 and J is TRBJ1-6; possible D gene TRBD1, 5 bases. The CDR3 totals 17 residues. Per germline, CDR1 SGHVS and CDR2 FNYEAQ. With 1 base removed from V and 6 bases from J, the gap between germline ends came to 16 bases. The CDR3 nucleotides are TGTGCCAGCAGCTTAGTTATTGGGGGGGACGCTAATTCACCCCTCCACTTT. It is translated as CASSLVIGGDANSPLHF.

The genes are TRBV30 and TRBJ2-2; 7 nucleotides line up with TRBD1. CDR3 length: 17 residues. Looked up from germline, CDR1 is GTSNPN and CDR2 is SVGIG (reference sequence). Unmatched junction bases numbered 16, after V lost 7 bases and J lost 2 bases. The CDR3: CASRGEYGTVNTGELFF. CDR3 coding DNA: TGTGCCTCCCGAGGGGAGTACGGGACAGTTAACACCGGGGAGCTGTTTTTT.

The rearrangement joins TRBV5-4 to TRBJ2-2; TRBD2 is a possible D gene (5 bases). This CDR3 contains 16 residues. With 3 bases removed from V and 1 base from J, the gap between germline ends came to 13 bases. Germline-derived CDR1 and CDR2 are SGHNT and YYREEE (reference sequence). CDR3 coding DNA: TGTGCCAGCAGCTCGCGGGCGAAGGGGAACACCGGGGAGCTGTTTTTT. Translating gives CASSSRAKGNTGELFF.

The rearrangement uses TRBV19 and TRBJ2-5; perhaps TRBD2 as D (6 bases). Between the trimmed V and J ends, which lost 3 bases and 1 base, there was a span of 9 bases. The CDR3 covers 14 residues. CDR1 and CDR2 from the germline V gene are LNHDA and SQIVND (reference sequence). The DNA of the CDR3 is TGTGCCAGTAGTATGGACTATGTCCAAGAGACCCAGTACTTC. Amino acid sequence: CASSMDYVQETQYF.

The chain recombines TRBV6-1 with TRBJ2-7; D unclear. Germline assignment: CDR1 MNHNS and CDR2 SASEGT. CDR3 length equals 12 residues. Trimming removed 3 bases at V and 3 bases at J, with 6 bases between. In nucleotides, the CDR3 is TGTGCCAGCAGTGACCCTTACTACGAGCAGTACTTC. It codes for CASSDPYYEQYF.

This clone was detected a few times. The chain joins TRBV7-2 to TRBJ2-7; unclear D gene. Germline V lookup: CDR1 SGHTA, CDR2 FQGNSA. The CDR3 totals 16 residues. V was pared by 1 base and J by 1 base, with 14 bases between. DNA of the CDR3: TGTGCCAGCAGCTTAGATTCGACGGTCTATTCCTACGAGCAGTACTTC. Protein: CASSLDSTVYSYEQYF.

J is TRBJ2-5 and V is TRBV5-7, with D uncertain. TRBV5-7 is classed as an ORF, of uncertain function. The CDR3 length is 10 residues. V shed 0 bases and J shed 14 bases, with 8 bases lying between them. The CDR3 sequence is CASSLEQLYF. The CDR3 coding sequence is TGTGCCAGCAGCTTGGAACAGCTATACTTC.

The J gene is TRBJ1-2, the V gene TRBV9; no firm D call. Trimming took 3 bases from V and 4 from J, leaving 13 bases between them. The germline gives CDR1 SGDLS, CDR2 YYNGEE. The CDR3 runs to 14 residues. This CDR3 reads CASSARTGSYGYTF. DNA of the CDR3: TGTGCCAGCAGCGCGCGGACGGGAAGCTATGGCTACACCTTC.

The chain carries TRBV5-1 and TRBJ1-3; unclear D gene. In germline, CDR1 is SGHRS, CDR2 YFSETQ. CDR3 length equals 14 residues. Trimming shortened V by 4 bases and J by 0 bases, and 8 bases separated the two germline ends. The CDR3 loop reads CASSPTDSGNTIYF. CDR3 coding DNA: TGCGCCAGCAGCCCAACCGACTCTGGAAACACCATATATTTT. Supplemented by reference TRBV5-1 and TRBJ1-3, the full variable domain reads KAGVTQTPRYLIKTRGQQVTLSCSPISGHRSVSWYQQTPGQGLQFLFEYFSETQRNKGNFPGRFSGRQFSNSRSEMNVSTLELGDSALYLCASSPTDSGNTIYFGEGSWLTVV.

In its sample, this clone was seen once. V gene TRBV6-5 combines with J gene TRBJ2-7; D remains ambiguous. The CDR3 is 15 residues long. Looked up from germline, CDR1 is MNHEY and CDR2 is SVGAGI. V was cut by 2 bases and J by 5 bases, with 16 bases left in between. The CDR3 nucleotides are TGTGCCAGCAGTTACGCGGATGGGATCGTCCACGAGCAGTACTTC. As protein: CASSYADGIVHEQYF.